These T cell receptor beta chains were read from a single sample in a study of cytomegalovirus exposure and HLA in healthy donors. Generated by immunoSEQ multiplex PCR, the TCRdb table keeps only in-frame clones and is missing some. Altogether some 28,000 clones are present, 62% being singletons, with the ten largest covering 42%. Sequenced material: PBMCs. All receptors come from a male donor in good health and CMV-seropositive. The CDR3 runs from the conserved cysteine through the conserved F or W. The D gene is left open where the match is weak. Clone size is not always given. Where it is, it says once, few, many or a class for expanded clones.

CDR3aa: CASSRSRGDLMNTEAFF
CDR3nt: TGTGCCAGCAGCCGATCCCGGGGGGACTTGATGAACACTGAAGCTTTCTTT
abundance: few
j_gene: TRBJ1-1
v_gene: TRBV5-6
d_gene: .

CDR3aa: CASSLGENTEAFF
CDR3nt: TGTGCCAGCAGCTTGGGCGAGAACACTGAAGCTTTCTTT
abundance: .
j_gene: TRBJ1-1
v_gene: TRBV5-6
d_gene: .

CDR3aa: CSVRQGGSYEQYF
CDR3nt: TGCAGCGTACGACAGGGGGGCTCCTACGAGCAGTACTTC
abundance: .
j_gene: TRBJ2-7
v_gene: TRBV29-1
d_gene: TRBD1

CDR3aa: CASDRRFGTEAFF
CDR3nt: TGTGCCTCCGACAGGCGCTTCGGCACTGAAGCTTTCTTT
abundance: .
j_gene: TRBJ1-1
v_gene: TRBV30
d_gene: .

CDR3aa: CASRRWRLDTEAFF
CDR3nt: TGTGCCAGCAGGAGATGGCGGTTGGACACTGAAGCTTTCTTT
abundance: .
j_gene: TRBJ1-1
v_gene: TRBV14
d_gene: .

CDR3aa: CASSPLANSPLHF
CDR3nt: TGTGCCAGCAGTCCTTTAGCAAATTCACCCCTCCACTTT
abundance: .
j_gene: TRBJ1-6
v_gene: TRBV6-1
d_gene: .

CDR3aa: CASSLADRGQGGYTF
CDR3nt: TGTGCCAGCAGCTTGGCGGACAGGGGGCAGGGAGGCTACACCTTC
abundance: .
j_gene: TRBJ1-2
v_gene: TRBV5-6
d_gene: TRBD1

CDR3aa: CASSLARDSYGYTF
CDR3nt: TGCGCCAGCAGCTTGGCCCGGGACAGCTATGGCTACACCTTC
abundance: .
j_gene: TRBJ1-2
v_gene: TRBV5-1
d_gene: TRBD1

CDR3aa: CASSIFTGTGMDGYTF
CDR3nt: TGTGCCAGTAGTATATTCACCGGGACAGGGATGGATGGCTACACCTTC
abundance: few
j_gene: TRBJ1-2
v_gene: TRBV19
d_gene: TRBD1

CDR3aa: CASSQGLAGVDTQYF
CDR3nt: TGTGCCAGCAGCCAGGGACTAGCGGGTGTAGATACGCAGTATTTT
abundance: .
j_gene: TRBJ2-3
v_gene: TRBV14
d_gene: TRBD2

CDR3aa: CASSTGSAGNTIYF
CDR3nt: TGCGCCAGCAGTACGGGATCAGCGGGAAACACCATATATTTT
abundance: .
j_gene: TRBJ1-3
v_gene: TRBV5-1
d_gene: .

CDR3aa: CASRPGQGEQPQHF
CDR3nt: TGTGCCAGCAGGCCCGGACAGGGGGAACAGCCCCAGCATTTT
abundance: .
j_gene: TRBJ1-5
v_gene: TRBV27
d_gene: TRBD1

CDR3aa: CASGLPTGPYTF
CDR3nt: TGTGCTAGTGGTTTGCCTACAGGGCCCTACACCTTC
abundance: .
j_gene: TRBJ1-2
v_gene: TRBV12-5
d_gene: .

CDR3aa: CASSQARGRIGTDTQYF
CDR3nt: TGCGCCAGCAGCCAAGCCAGGGGGCGTATAGGCACAGATACGCAGTATTTT
abundance: .
j_gene: TRBJ2-3
v_gene: TRBV4-1
d_gene: TRBD1

CDR3aa: CASSPRGTYGYTF
CDR3nt: TGTGCCAGCAGCCCGAGGGGGACCTATGGCTACACCTTC
abundance: .
j_gene: TRBJ1-2
v_gene: TRBV14
d_gene: .

CDR3aa: CASRPGRGNPNQPQHF
CDR3nt: TGTGCCAGCAGACCGGGGCGGGGCAACCCCAATCAGCCCCAGCATTTT
abundance: few
j_gene: TRBJ1-5
v_gene: TRBV7-8
d_gene: .

CDR3aa: CASSDQGGGGTEAFF
CDR3nt: TGTGCCAGCAGTGACCAGGGCGGGGGCGGCACTGAAGCTTTCTTT
abundance: medium-sized
j_gene: TRBJ1-1
v_gene: TRBV6-4
d_gene: .

CDR3aa: CAWSVDSFSGNTIYF
CDR3nt: TGTGCCTGGAGTGTGGACAGTTTCTCTGGAAACACCATATATTTT
abundance: once
j_gene: TRBJ1-3
v_gene: TRBV30
d_gene: .

CDR3aa: CASSQDYYPGSRNTIYF
CDR3nt: TGCGCCAGCAGCCAAGATTACTACCCCGGTTCCCGAAACACCATATATTTT
abundance: .
j_gene: TRBJ1-3
v_gene: TRBV4-1
d_gene: .

CDR3aa: CSVAWQGNTEAFF
CDR3nt: TGCAGCGTCGCATGGCAGGGAAACACTGAAGCTTTCTTT
abundance: .
j_gene: TRBJ1-1
v_gene: TRBV29-1
d_gene: .

CDR3aa: CASSEGSAPGPQHF
CDR3nt: TGTGCCAGCAGTGAAGGGTCCGCCCCGGGGCCCCAGCATTTT
abundance: many
j_gene: TRBJ1-5
v_gene: TRBV6-1
d_gene: .

CDR3aa: CASSVDAGNTIYF
CDR3nt: TGTGCCAGCAGCGTAGACGCGGGAAACACCATATATTTT
abundance: .
j_gene: TRBJ1-3
v_gene: TRBV9
d_gene: .

CDR3aa: CSAPRVSEQYF
CDR3nt: TGCAGTGCTCCCAGGGTTAGCGAGCAGTACTTC
abundance: .
j_gene: TRBJ2-7
v_gene: TRBV20-1
d_gene: .

CDR3aa: CASSYGGAANSPLHF
CDR3nt: TGTGCCAGCAGTTATGGAGGGGCCGCGAATTCACCCCTCCACTTT
abundance: few
j_gene: TRBJ1-6
v_gene: TRBV6-5
d_gene: .

CDR3aa: CASSDTGRGTEAFF
CDR3nt: TGTGCCAGCAGCGACACAGGGAGAGGCACTGAAGCTTTCTTT
abundance: few
j_gene: TRBJ1-1
v_gene: TRBV9
d_gene: .

CDR3aa: CASSAALSGNTVYF
CDR3nt: TGCGCCAGCAGCGCCGCTCTCTCGGGAAACACCGTATATTTT
abundance: .
j_gene: TRBJ1-3
v_gene: TRBV5-1
d_gene: .

CDR3aa: CSVSSRAARGYTF
CDR3nt: TGCAGCGTCTCATCCCGAGCGGCTCGTGGCTACACCTTC
abundance: .
j_gene: TRBJ1-2
v_gene: TRBV29-1
d_gene: .

CDR3aa: CASSVGGGFMNTEAFF
CDR3nt: TGTGCCAGCAGCGTAGGTGGAGGGTTTATGAACACTGAAGCTTTCTTT
abundance: .
j_gene: TRBJ1-1
v_gene: TRBV9
d_gene: .

CDR3aa: CASSLVTGVLDTEAFF
CDR3nt: TGTGCCAGCAGCTTGGTCACAGGGGTGTTGGACACTGAAGCTTTCTTT
abundance: .
j_gene: TRBJ1-1
v_gene: TRBV5-8
d_gene: TRBD1

CDR3aa: CSSTPGGGSRYEQYF
CDR3nt: TGTTCCAGCACTCCAGGGGGCGGGAGTCGCTACGAGCAGTACTTC
abundance: .
j_gene: TRBJ2-7
v_gene: TRBV7-9
d_gene: .

CDR3aa: CASSEKRVVNQPQHF
CDR3nt: TGTGCCAGCAGCGAGAAACGGGTTGTGAATCAGCCCCAGCATTTT
abundance: .
j_gene: TRBJ1-5
v_gene: TRBV2
d_gene: .

CDR3aa: CASSVEHTEAFF
CDR3nt: TGTGCCAGCAGCGTCGAGCACACTGAAGCTTTCTTT
abundance: .
j_gene: TRBJ1-1
v_gene: TRBV7-9
d_gene: .

CDR3aa: CASSLLFTEAFF
CDR3nt: TGTGCCAGCAGCCTCCTTTTCACTGAAGCTTTCTTT
abundance: once
j_gene: TRBJ1-1
v_gene: TRBV14
d_gene: .

CDR3aa: CASSLGTGGYGYTF
CDR3nt: TGTGCCAGCAGCCTTGGGACAGGAGGCTATGGCTACACCTTC
abundance: .
j_gene: TRBJ1-2
v_gene: TRBV5-4
d_gene: TRBD1

CDR3aa: CATRMGRTGVNEQYF
CDR3nt: TGTGCCACCCGGATGGGCAGGACAGGGGTTAACGAGCAGTACTTC
abundance: .
j_gene: TRBJ2-7
v_gene: TRBV6-6
d_gene: TRBD1

CDR3aa: CASRQGLGNQPQHF
CDR3nt: TGCGCCAGCAGACAGGGGTTGGGCAATCAGCCCCAGCATTTT
abundance: many
j_gene: TRBJ1-5
v_gene: TRBV5-1
d_gene: TRBD1

CDR3aa: CASSDKTGSYNEQFF
CDR3nt: TGTGCCAGCAGTGACAAGACAGGTTCCTACAATGAGCAGTTCTTC
abundance: .
j_gene: TRBJ2-1
v_gene: TRBV25-1
d_gene: .

CDR3aa: CASSLIIRTSGIHEQFF
CDR3nt: TGTGCCAGCAGCTTGATCATCCGGACTAGCGGGATCCATGAGCAGTTCTTC
abundance: few
j_gene: TRBJ2-1
v_gene: TRBV5-4
d_gene: TRBD2

CDR3aa: CASRLPGTATDTQYF
CDR3nt: TGTGCCAGCAGATTGCCGGGGACAGCGACAGATACGCAGTATTTT
abundance: once
j_gene: TRBJ2-3
v_gene: TRBV5-6
d_gene: TRBD1

CDR3aa: CASSPLAGSGNTIYF
CDR3nt: TGTGCCAGCAGCCCTTTGGCTGGCTCTGGAAACACCATATATTTT
abundance: .
j_gene: TRBJ1-3
v_gene: TRBV6-5
d_gene: .

CDR3aa: CASSAGTGYEQYF
CDR3nt: TGTGCCAGCAGCGCCGGGACAGGGTACGAGCAGTACTTC
abundance: .
j_gene: TRBJ2-7
v_gene: TRBV7-9
d_gene: TRBD1

CDR3aa: CASRSRGQLTGELFF
CDR3nt: TGTGCCAGCAGGTCCCGGGGACAGCTCACCGGGGAGCTGTTTTTT
abundance: .
j_gene: TRBJ2-2
v_gene: TRBV5-6
d_gene: TRBD1

CDR3aa: CASSTGLAHYTDTQYF
CDR3nt: TGCGCCAGCAGCACAGGACTAGCCCATTACACAGATACGCAGTATTTT
abundance: .
j_gene: TRBJ2-3
v_gene: TRBV4-1
d_gene: TRBD2

CDR3aa: CASSPRGLAGGLGGTDTQYF
CDR3nt: TGTGCCAGCAGCCCGAGGGGACTAGCGGGAGGCCTTGGGGGCACAGATACGCAGTATTTT
abundance: few
j_gene: TRBJ2-3
v_gene: TRBV7-4
d_gene: TRBD2

CDR3aa: CRGGVGGYTF
CDR3nt: TGCAGGGGCGGGGTTGGTGGCTACACCTTC
abundance: .
j_gene: TRBJ1-2
v_gene: TRBV20-1
d_gene: .

CDR3aa: CAWLGINTEAFF
CDR3nt: TGTGCCTGGCTCGGGATTAACACTGAAGCTTTCTTT
abundance: few
j_gene: TRBJ1-1
v_gene: TRBV11-3
d_gene: .

CDR3aa: CASSLEGNEQYF
CDR3nt: TGTGCCAGCAGCTTAGAGGGGAACGAGCAGTACTTC
abundance: once
j_gene: TRBJ2-7
v_gene: TRBV7-8
d_gene: .

CDR3aa: CASSRSGQRGNNEQFF
CDR3nt: TGTGCCAGCAGTCGGAGCGGCCAGCGGGGGAACAATGAGCAGTTCTTC
abundance: .
j_gene: TRBJ2-1
v_gene: TRBV7-2
d_gene: TRBD2

CDR3aa: CASSEGGAGANVLTF
CDR3nt: TGTGCCAGCAGTGAAGGCGGCGCTGGGGCCAACGTCCTGACTTTC
abundance: .
j_gene: TRBJ2-6
v_gene: TRBV6-1
d_gene: .

CDR3aa: CASSLDPTGELFF
CDR3nt: TGCGCCAGCAGCTTGGATCCTACCGGGGAGCTGTTTTTT
abundance: few
j_gene: TRBJ2-2
v_gene: TRBV5-1
d_gene: .

CDR3aa: CASSYEGQPQHF
CDR3nt: TGTGCCAGCAGTTACGAGGGTCAGCCCCAGCATTTT
abundance: .
j_gene: TRBJ1-5
v_gene: TRBV6-6
d_gene: .